This T cell receptor beta chain came from a study of radiation and T cells in renal cell carcinoma. As regards this clone: Its antigen is currently unknown.

Time point meaning: blood 2 weeks post-SBRT. The sample's treatment: 15 Gy SBRT to primary tumor, nephrectomy 4 weeks later. Radiation-treated patients gave blood at baseline, week 2 and week 4. This renal cell carcinoma was of the clear cell type. This CDR3 is 13 amino acids long. The V gene lost 3 bases and the J gene lost 6 bases, with 12 bases spanning the gap. Germline V CDR1 and CDR2: GTSNPN, SVGIG (reference sequence). The table came from immunoSEQ multiplex PCR; TCRdb's copy has only in-frame clones and leaves some out. The sample has roughly 120,000 clones; 70% to 90% are singletons. Study results and caveats: Top tumor clonotypes rose in blood 2 weeks post-radiation, then contracted.

The sample in question was blood, obtained from a patient whose treatment included radiotherapy and nephrectomy. The rearrangement joins TRBV30 to TRBJ1-5, with D possibly matching TRBD1 (6 bases). The sequence was obtained from a woman aged 60-70 years with renal cell carcinoma. Written as DNA, the CDR3 is TGTGCCTGGAGAGGACAGAGCGGTCAGCCCCAGCATTTT. Its protein is CAWRGQSGQPQHF.